The next 27 T cell receptor beta chains were all read from a single sample in a study of blood T cell repertoires in COVID-19. Assay: immunoSEQ multiplex PCR; the TCRdb copy retains only in-frame clones and omits some. Here the sample spans approximately 110,000 clones, less than 75% being singletons. Source material: peripheral blood. The receptors stem from a human donor with acute or convalescent COVID-19. The donor label of this sample is uncertain.

This clone occurred many times. V gene TRBV7-9 combines with J gene TRBJ1-5; no firm D call. From germline, CDR1 is SEHNR and CDR2 FQNEAQ (reference sequence). The CDR3 extends over 13 amino acids. V lost 1 base and J 3 bases, leaving 4 bases between the germline ends. CDR3 sequence: CASSLELNQPQHF. CDR3 nucleotides: TGTGCCAGCAGCTTAGAGCTCAATCAGCCCCAGCATTTT.

The CDR3 is CASSLSEGKGEQYF. CDR3 DNA: TGCGCCAGCAGCCTGTCGGAGGGGAAAGGCGAGCAGTACTTC. The chain employs TRBV4-1 and TRBJ2-7, with D possibly matching TRBD2 (6 bases). Germline V gene lookup returns CDR1 MGHRA and CDR2 YSYEKL. CDR3 size: 14 residues. Trimming shortened V by 4 bases and J by 6 bases, and 16 bases separated the two germline ends.

The chain couples TRBV30 to TRBJ2-7; a weak D match, TRBD2 (6 bases). CDR1 is GTSNPN and CDR2 is SVGIG in the germline V gene (reference sequence). The length of the CDR3 is 14 residues. V gave up 3 bases and J gave up 5 bases, with 17 bases separating them. The CDR3 region has the DNA TGTGCCTGGAGCCCACGGGGGATAGTCCACGAGCAGTACTTC. This encodes CAWSPRGIVHEQYF.

The chain couples TRBV10-1 to TRBJ2-7, with TRBD1 as a possible D gene (6 bases). CDR1 is WNHNN and CDR2 is SYGVQD in the germline V gene (reference sequence). V was pared by 8 bases and J by 5 bases, with 19 bases between. The CDR3 is 14 residues long. CDR3 bases: TGCGCCAGCGCGCCCGGCAGGGGCGATGACGAGCAGTACTTC. Its protein product is CASAPGRGDDEQYF.

V and J are TRBV4-2 and TRBJ1-1; the match to TRBD1 covers 7 bases. Germline V gives CDR1 LGHNA, CDR2 YNFKEQ. J lost 4 bases, V lost 4 bases, and 9 bases had no gene match. CDR3 size: 15 residues. CDR3 coding DNA: TGTGCCAGCAGCCTCATGCCGGCAGGGGGCACTGAAGCTTTCTTT. This gives the protein CASSLMPAGGTEAFF.

This clone appeared a few times. The V call is TRBV19, the J call TRBJ2-1; 13 bases agree with TRBD2. The germline V gene has CDR1 LNHDA and CDR2 SQIVND (reference sequence). CDR3 length: 14 amino acids. The V and J ends lost 6 bases and 6 bases, in that order; junction bases with no gene match: 2. Here the CDR3 reads CASRGLAGSNEQFF. In DNA, the CDR3 is TGTGCCAGTAGGGGACTAGCGGGGTCCAATGAGCAGTTCTTC.

V is TRBV2 and J is TRBJ1-1; D gene uncertain. Germline V gene sequence: CDR1 SNHLY, CDR2 FYNNEI. Between the trimmed V and J ends, which lost 6 bases and 2 bases, there was a span of 10 bases. This CDR3 has 13 amino acids. As DNA, the CDR3 is TGTGCCAGCAGGGAGGACCTCAACACTGAAGCTTTCTTT. This gives the protein CASREDLNTEAFF.

The CDR3 loop is CASSQGGEGETQYF. DNA for the CDR3: TGTGCCAGCAGCCAGGGAGGGGAAGGAGAGACCCAGTACTTC. The V gene is TRBV4-2, the J gene TRBJ2-5; 7 bases agree with TRBD2. CDR3 length: 14 amino acids. Germline CDR1 and CDR2: LGHNA and YNFKEQ. Trimming at V came to 3 bases and at J to 4 bases, leaving 5 bases not matched to a gene.

Only a few counts were recorded for this clone. The chain has TRBV6-5 and TRBJ1-1, with 7 bases that match TRBD1. Germline loops: CDR1 MNHEY, CDR2 SVGAGI. CDR3 length: 14 amino acids. Germline trimming cut 6 bases from V and 1 base from J; bases unmatched to any gene: 5. For the CDR3, the DNA is TGTGCCAGCAGGGGAAGGGGGCCGAACACTGAAGCTTTCTTT. Translation gives CASRGRGPNTEAFF.

The CDR3 sequence is CAWSSGWGYTF. The CDR3 DNA is TGTGCCTGGAGTTCAGGGTGGGGCTACACCTTC. The chain is built from TRBV30 and TRBJ1-2; tentatively, D is TRBD1 (5 bases). The V end was cut by 2 bases, the J end by 8 bases, with 9 bases between. Germline assignment: CDR1 GTSNPN and CDR2 SVGIG (reference sequence). This CDR3 region has 11 residues.

In regard to this clone: An end of the junction differs from the germline gene, which may be a read error. The chain is built from TRBV6-5 and TRBJ2-7; 11 bases map to TRBD2. This CDR3 has 14 amino acids. Germline CDR1 MNHEY, CDR2 SVGAGI. The CDR3 spells CASSYRKTSGGPHF. The DNA for the CDR3 is TGTGCCAGCAGTTACCGTAAAACTAGCGGGGGCCCGCACTTC.

In this sample, this clone turned up once. The chain links TRBV5-6 to TRBJ1-2, with D possibly being TRBD1 (5 bases). Looked up from germline, CDR1 is SGHDT and CDR2 is YYEEEE. V lost 6 bases and J 4 bases, leaving 22 bases between the germline ends. CDR3 length: 16 residues. In DNA form, the CDR3 reads TGTGCCAGCACCGGGAGGGGTCAAGGGGAGACCTATGGCTACACCTTC. Translating it yields CASTGRGQGETYGYTF.

This clone ranks as medium-sized. The chain carries TRBV12-3 or TRBV12-4 and TRBJ1-2; D remains ambiguous. The ends were cut back, 0 bases at V and 7 bases at J, with 6 bases in the middle. This CDR3 is 12 amino acids long. The DNA of the CDR3 is TGTGCCAGCAGTTTAGCCGGGGTTGGCTACACCTTC. Translating it yields CASSLAGVGYTF.

The chain joins TRBV19 to TRBJ1-4, with a tentative D call TRBD1 (5 bases). In germline, CDR1 is LNHDA, CDR2 SQIVND (reference sequence). The CDR3 is 15 amino acids. V gave up 6 bases and J gave up 5 bases, with 16 bases separating them. CDR3 sequence reads: CASRGLRAGNEKLFF. CDR3 nucleotides: TGTGCCAGTAGAGGCCTAAGGGCAGGGAATGAAAAACTGTTTTTT.

The rearrangement joins TRBV24-1 to TRBJ2-7; possibly TRBD1 for D (6 bases). The germline gives CDR1 KGHDR, CDR2 SFDVKD. With 0 bases removed from V and 3 bases from J, the gap between germline ends came to 14 bases. The CDR3 contains 16 residues. This CDR3 reads CATSDLEGQPDYEQYF. The CDR3 DNA is TGTGCCACCAGTGATTTGGAAGGACAGCCAGACTACGAGCAGTACTTC.

This chain uses TRBV29-1 with TRBJ2-2; TRBD1 agrees at 8 bases. This CDR3 region has 14 residues. V was pared by 5 bases and J by 2 bases, with 4 bases of the junction left unmatched. The germline gives CDR1 SQVTM, CDR2 ANQGSEA. CDR3 sequence: CSVTGTGNTGELFF. In nucleotides, the CDR3 is TGCAGCGTTACCGGGACAGGCAACACCGGGGAGCTGTTTTTT.

The chain employs TRBV21-1 and TRBJ2-5; the table assigns TRBD2, which was not confirmed against the DNA. TRBV21-1 is deemed a pseudogene. This CDR3 spans 20 amino acids. The CDR3, as DNA: TGTGCCAGCAGCAGGCTCCGGGAGGGACTAGCGGGGGGGATACAAGAGACCCAGTACTTC. Translation: CASSRLREGLAGGIQETQYF.

V gene TRBV18 combines with J gene TRBJ2-5, with TRBD2 identical over 9 bases. Germline trimming cut 4 bases from V and 0 bases from J; bases unmatched to any gene: 9. CDR1 KGHSH and CDR2 LQKENI come from the germline V gene. The CDR3 is 17 amino acids. CDR3 DNA: TGTGCCAGCTCACGGGGACCGAGCGGGGGGTACCAAGAGACCCAGTACTTC. The encoded protein is CASSRGPSGGYQETQYF.

The CDR3 DNA is TGTGCCAGCAGCGGTACTAGCGGGGGGCTGGGTACGCAGTATTTT. Its translation is CASSGTSGGLGTQYF. This chain joins TRBV9 and TRBJ2-3, with 12 positions matching TRBD2. Germline V gene lookup returns CDR1 SGDLS and CDR2 YYNGEE. The J segment lost 8 bases and the V segment lost 3 bases, leaving 7 bases of the junction unmatched. CDR3 length equals 15 residues.

The chain couples TRBV18 to TRBJ1-6, with 7 bases matching TRBD1. In germline, CDR1 is KGHSH, CDR2 LQKENI. This CDR3 has 16 amino acids. The trim removed 3 bases at V and 5 bases at J, leaving 7 bases unmatched. CDR3 sequence: CASSPNRQGNNSPLHF. The DNA for the CDR3 is TGTGCCAGCTCACCGAATAGACAGGGAAATAATTCACCCCTCCACTTT. Combining the CDR3 with reference TRBV18 and TRBJ1-6 gives the whole variable domain NAGVMQNPRHLVRRRGQEARLRCSPMKGHSHVYWYRQLPEEGLKFMVYLQKENIIDESGMPKERFSAEFPKEGPSILRIQQVVRGDSAAYFCASSPNRQGNNSPLHFGNGTRLTVT.

The chain couples TRBV28 to TRBJ2-7, with D unresolved. The CDR3 runs to 11 residues. CDR1 MDHEN and CDR2 SYDVKM come from the germline V gene. Trimming shortened V by 4 bases and J by 7 bases, and 8 bases separated the two germline ends. This CDR3 is CASSSPREQYF. The DNA for the CDR3 is TGTGCCAGCAGTTCCCCTCGGGAGCAGTACTTC.

This chain uses TRBV19 with TRBJ1-3, with D hard to call. The CDR3 length is 15 residues. Per germline, CDR1 LNHDA and CDR2 SQIVND (reference sequence). The V end was cut by 3 bases, the J end by 1 base, with 10 bases between. The CDR3 sequence: CASSIWGGSGNTIYF. In DNA form, the CDR3 reads TGTGCCAGTAGTATTTGGGGAGGTTCTGGAAACACCATATATTTT.

The V gene is TRBV19, the J gene TRBJ1-6; 8 bases agree with TRBD1. Trimming at V came to 2 bases and at J to 9 bases, leaving 6 bases not matched to a gene. Per the germline V gene, CDR1 is LNHDA and CDR2 is SQIVND (reference sequence). The length of the CDR3 is 15 residues. CDR3 sequence: CASSIIPGGISPLHF. CDR3 coding DNA: TGTGCCAGTAGTATAATTCCAGGGGGCATTTCACCCCTCCACTTT.

The chain has TRBV18 and TRBJ1-3, with D unclear. The V gene lost 6 bases and the J gene lost 1 base, with 13 bases spanning the gap. From germline, CDR1 is KGHSH and CDR2 LQKENI. This CDR3 has 15 amino acids. This CDR3 reads CASSPTGSSGNTIYF. The CDR3 region has the DNA TGTGCCAGCTCCCCAACCGGTTCTTCTGGAAACACCATATATTTT.

The rearrangement uses TRBV12-3 or TRBV12-4 and TRBJ2-1, with 7 nucleotides matching TRBD1. V lost 7 bases and J lost 2; bases outside the gene matches: 2. The CDR3 loop spans 13 amino acids. The CDR3 DNA follows: TGTGCCAGCATGCAGGGGGCCTACAATGAGCAGTTCTTC. Translating gives CASMQGAYNEQFF.

A single count supports this clone. This sequence joins TRBV6-5 and TRBJ1-1, with D hard to call. The CDR3 contains 12 residues. Trimming removed 1 base at V and 8 bases at J, with 8 bases between. The germline V gene has CDR1 MNHEY and CDR2 SVGAGI. This CDR3 reads CASSYWAGEAFF. The CDR3 coding sequence is TGTGCCAGCAGTTACTGGGCAGGAGAAGCTTTCTTT.

The gene calls are TRBV7-2 and TRBJ1-2; 9 bases align to TRBD1. The germline gives CDR1 SGHTA, CDR2 FQGNSA. V dropped 6 bases and J dropped 8; count of bases not matched to a gene: 10. This CDR3 is built from 14 residues. CDR3 in amino acids: CASSNRDRVGGYTF. The CDR3 DNA reads TGTGCCAGCAGTAACCGGGACAGGGTAGGCGGCTACACCTTC.